This entry lists 4 T cell receptor beta chains sequenced from one sample in a study of beta chain features in type 1 diabetes. As every portion of the isolated RNA was reverse transcribed, the sequencing read expressed TCRB transcripts. This table comes from immunoSEQ multiplex PCR, and its TCRdb copy is limited to in-frame clones, with some not included. The sample has around 430,000 clones; roughly 30% are singletons. Material for sequencing was naive CD4+ T cells from blood. The receptors were gathered from a young man in good health.

The chain employs TRBV30 and TRBJ1-2; no clear D. The CDR3 length is 14 residues. The germline gives CDR1 GTSNPN, CDR2 SVGIG (reference sequence). Trimming left V 0 bases short and J 5 bases short, with 13 bases between. The CDR3, as DNA: TGTGCCTGGAGTGTAGGCCACCCGCGGTATGGCTACACCTTC. Translation gives CAWSVGHPRYGYTF.

The chain couples TRBV30 to TRBJ2-3; possible D gene TRBD2, 7 bases. The CDR3 totals 14 residues. The V and J ends lost 5 bases and 1 base respectively, with 13 bases between them. CDR1 is GTSNPN and CDR2 is SVGIG in the germline V gene (reference sequence). CDR3 in DNA: TGTGCCTGGGGGGGGGCCTCTGGCACAGATACGCAGTATTTT. This sequence encodes CAWGGASGTDTQYF.

The rearrangement links TRBV6-6 to TRBJ2-2; D is tentatively TRBD1 or TRBD2 (5 bases each). Germline CDR1 reads MNHNY; CDR2 reads SVGAGI (reference sequence). The CDR3 consists of 13 residues. Trimming took off 4 bases at V and 8 bases at J, with 11 bases between the two ends. CDR3 nucleotides: TGTGCCAGCAGTTCGGGACCCAGGGGGGAGCTGTTTTTT. Protein product: CASSSGPRGELFF.

This clone turned up a few times. This chain links TRBV9 with TRBJ2-1, with D tentatively TRBD1 (6 bases). The CDR3 spans 15 residues. Trimming took off 4 bases at V and 0 bases at J, with 11 bases between the two ends. Per germline, CDR1 SGDLS and CDR2 YYNGEE. In nucleotides, the CDR3 is TGTGCCAGCAGCATTACAGGGAACTCCTACAATGAGCAGTTCTTC. As protein: CASSITGNSYNEQFF.